The rows below give T cell receptor beta chains drawn from one sample of a study of T cell responses to AZD1222 COVID-19 vaccine. Clones were sequenced by immunoSEQ multiplex PCR, and TCRdb holds only the in-frame ones, with some missing. The sample includes more than 85,000 clones, 85% to 90% of them seen just once. This material consisted of peripheral blood, taken on day 0 of AZD1222 vaccination. Every receptor here comes from an adult in good health. Both conserved end residues are part of each CDR3. D genes are given only for firm matches. The size field is filled for only some rows; it gives once, few, many or a size class.

clone_size	v_call	j_call	d_call	cdr3_nt	cdr3_aa
-	TRBV16	TRBJ1-2	TRBD1	TGTGCCAGCAGCCAATCGGACAGGGCAGGAGGCTACACCTTC	CASSQSDRAGGYTF
-	TRBV5-4	TRBJ2-2	-	TGTGCCAGCAGCTTGGGTCCAGGGCTATCCACCGGGGAGCTGTTTTTT	CASSLGPGLSTGELFF
once	TRBV7-8	TRBJ2-3	-	TGTGCCAGCGTCTTGAGACGGACTAGCACAGATACGCAGTATTTT	CASVLRRTSTDTQYF
-	TRBV24-1	TRBJ1-2	-	TGTGCCACCAGTGATTTTCGGGGTTATGGCTATGGCTACACCTTC	CATSDFRGYGYGYTF
-	TRBV19	TRBJ2-3	-	TGTGCCAGTAGTAACCCCGATACGCAGTATTTT	CASSNPDTQYF
-	TRBV10-3	TRBJ1-5	-	TGTGCCACCATGGAGGAGAGGAATCAGCCCCAGCATTTT	CATMEERNQPQHF
-	TRBV27	TRBJ2-3	TRBD2	TGTGCCACCATGTTTAGGTTCCAGCGGGGGGCCTTTTTTACGCAGTATTTT	CATMFRFQRGAFFTQYF
-	TRBV2	TRBJ1-1	TRBD1	TGTGCCAGCAATCGGGACAGGGGGGCGGGCACTGAAGCTTTCTTT	CASNRDRGAGTEAFF
-	TRBV7-8	TRBJ2-1	-	TGTGCCAGCAGCTTAGGAACGGGGATTTCCTACAATGAGCAGTTCTTC	CASSLGTGISYNEQFF
-	TRBV5-4	TRBJ2-7	TRBD2	TGTGCCAGCAGCAGCCCCTCGGGGGGGCCCGGCGAGCAGTACTTC	CASSSPSGGPGEQYF
-	TRBV7-9	TRBJ2-1	TRBD2	TGTGCCAGCAGCTTAGCCACTCTAGCGGGGTACAATGAGCAGTTCTTC	CASSLATLAGYNEQFF
once	TRBV5-5	TRBJ2-2	TRBD1	TGTGCCAGCAGCAGAACCTACCCGGACAGGGGGCGCGGTGGGGAGCTGTTTTTT	CASSRTYPDRGRGGELFF
-	TRBV4-2	TRBJ2-1	-	TGTGCCAGCAGCCAAGAAAGATCCAACTACAATGAGCAGTTCTTC	CASSQERSNYNEQFF
-	TRBV2	TRBJ2-4	-	TGTGCCAGCACCCCGGGGTACATTCAGTACTTC	CASTPGYIQYF
-	TRBV15	TRBJ2-2	-	TGTGCCACCGCGACAGACTACACCGGGGAGCTGTTTTTT	CATATDYTGELFF
-	TRBV27	TRBJ2-3	-	TGTGCCAGCAGTTCCCTCGCAACCTCAGATACGCAGTATTTT	CASSSLATSDTQYF
-	TRBV28	TRBJ2-7	TRBD2	TGTGCCAGCAGCGGACTAGCGGCGACCGCCTACGAGCAGTACTTC	CASSGLAATAYEQYF
-	TRBV7-8	TRBJ2-7	-	TGTGCCAGCTCGTGGGGCCCAACATCCTACGAGCAGTACTTC	CASSWGPTSYEQYF
-	TRBV19	TRBJ2-1	-	TGTGCCAGTACCCCCGGACAGATACCTTACAATGAGCAGTTCTTC	CASTPGQIPYNEQFF
-	TRBV28	TRBJ1-1	-	TGTGCCAGCAGTTTACGTCCAGGGGAAGCTTTCTTT	CASSLRPGEAFF
-	TRBV15	TRBJ2-1	-	TGTGCCACCAGCAGAGACCCAGGCGTGGGCCGGGAGCAGTTCTTC	CATSRDPGVGREQFF
-	TRBV11-3	TRBJ2-7	TRBD1	TGTGCCAGCAGCTTACGGGACAGTAACCACGAGCAGTACTTC	CASSLRDSNHEQYF
-	TRBV5-1	TRBJ1-1	-	TGCGCCAGCAGCCGAGATCTGAACACTGAAGCTTTCTTT	CASSRDLNTEAFF
-	TRBV2	TRBJ1-2	-	TGTGCCAGCAGATATGACAGTGGCTACACCTTC	CASRYDSGYTF
-	TRBV7-2	TRBJ2-5	-	TGTGCCAGCAGCTTAGCGTGGGAGACCCAGTACTTC	CASSLAWETQYF
-	TRBV28	TRBJ2-3	TRBD2	TGTGCCAGCGCCACCCTCGCGGGAGTTGGCACAGATACGCAGTATTTT	CASATLAGVGTDTQYF
-	TRBV6-4	TRBJ2-1	TRBD2	TGTGCCAGCAGTGAGAGCGGGGGGAACTACAATGAGCAGTTCTTC	CASSESGGNYNEQFF
-	TRBV28	TRBJ1-5	TRBD1	TGTGCCAGCAGTTTAAGGGGGCTAGGGAATCAGCCCCAGCATTTT	CASSLRGLGNQPQHF
-	TRBV2	TRBJ2-3	-	TGTGCCAGCAGCGCTGCAACCCCTGGCGCAGATACGCAGTATTTT	CASSAATPGADTQYF
-	TRBV5-1	TRBJ2-7	-	TGCGCCAGCAGCCCCCACAGGGAAGCGGGGCAGTACTTC	CASSPHREAGQYF
-	TRBV7-2	TRBJ2-5	TRBD2	TGTGCCAGCAGCTTAGGCCGACTAGCGGGGGGGCTTGAGACCCAGTACTTC	CASSLGRLAGGLETQYF
-	TRBV2	TRBJ1-6	TRBD1	TGTGCCTGCAGACCCAGGGGGTCGAATTCACCCCTCCACTTT	CACRPRGSNSPLHF
-	TRBV28	TRBJ2-3	TRBD1	TGTGCCAGCAGCCCGGGACAGGGGGTAACAGATACGCAGTATTTT	CASSPGQGVTDTQYF
-	TRBV9	TRBJ1-6	-	TGTGCCAGCAGCGTAGGGGCGGTAGTTGGGTCGGATAATTCACCCCTCCACTTT	CASSVGAVVGSDNSPLHF
-	TRBV6-4	TRBJ2-3	-	TGTGCCAGCAGTGCGTCGGGGGCGGTGGGTACGCAGTATTTT	CASSASGAVGTQYF
-	TRBV16	TRBJ2-7	-	TGTGCCAGCAGCCCTCTAGGCGGAGGTCCCTACGAGCAGTACTTC	CASSPLGGGPYEQYF
-	TRBV19	TRBJ2-1	-	TGTGCCAGTAGTATTTCGGGGGGCAGGAATGAGCAGTTCTTC	CASSISGGRNEQFF
-	TRBV15	TRBJ1-4	-	TGTGCCACCGGTCGGGTTTGGGATAATGAAAAACTGTTTTTT	CATGRVWDNEKLFF
-	TRBV3-1/TRBV3-2	TRBJ2-1	TRBD2	TGTGCCAGCAGCCCAAGCGAACGACTAGCATGGTTCTACAATGAGCAGTTCTTC	CASSPSERLAWFYNEQFF
-	TRBV7-8	TRBJ2-3	-	TGTGCCAGCAGCCGAATAGTAGCAGATACGCAGTATTTT	CASSRIVADTQYF
-	TRBV6-5	TRBJ2-1	TRBD2	TGTGCCACCCTTCGAGCGGGAGGAAGTTACAATGAGCAGTTCTTC	CATLRAGGSYNEQFF
-	TRBV25-1	TRBJ2-1	-	TGTGCCAGCAGTGCGGACAGCTACAATGAGCAGTTCTTC	CASSADSYNEQFF
-	TRBV11-2	TRBJ2-7	TRBD2	TGTGCCAGCAGTTTCGGGACTAGCGGGGGCTACGAGCAGTACTTC	CASSFGTSGGYEQYF
-	TRBV19	TRBJ2-7	TRBD2	TGTGCCAGTCGAGGGACTAGCGGGGGAGCATACGAGCAGTACTTC	CASRGTSGGAYEQYF
-	TRBV28	TRBJ1-1	-	TGTGCCAGCATTGGGAACACTGAAGCTTTCTTT	CASIGNTEAFF
-	TRBV4-3	TRBJ2-3	-	TGCGCCAGCAGCCAAGTTGCGACCCCTAGCACAGATACGCAGTATTTT	CASSQVATPSTDTQYF
-	TRBV2	TRBJ1-6	-	TGTGCCAGCAGTGACCCGACCGGACAGTATAATTCACCCCTCCACTTT	CASSDPTGQYNSPLHF